This T cell receptor beta chain came from a study of blood T cell repertoires in COVID-19. For the study at large: COVID-19 samples from acute and convalescent phases originated in the United States, Italy and Spain. The cDNA or gDNA used as material had been derived from T cells, B-cell-depleted T cells, or PBMCs.

Germline CDR1 SEHNR, CDR2 FQNEAQ (reference sequence). The length of the CDR3 is 16 residues. Trimming cost V 1 base and J 2 bases; bases outside gene matches: 6. Under the authors' procedure: Amplification from reference gene primers served as the basis for estimated nucleated cell counts. Libraries were prepared by immunoSEQ multiplex PCR; TCRdb keeps only in-frame clonotypes and omits some of them. The V and J calls and the clone size are those of that table, but D and trimming were determined from the DNA. Found here are 100,000 to 150,000 clones, 85% to 90% of them singletons; the top ten hold around 27%.

The specimen was peripheral blood. This receptor was taken from a woman of 80 years or more with acute or convalescent COVID-19. V usage is TRBV7-9 and J usage is TRBJ2-7, with TRBD2 matching 9 bases. The CDR3 spells CASSLGPRGGTYEQYF. The DNA for the CDR3 is TGTGCCAGCAGCTTAGGTCCGCGGGGGGGAACCTACGAGCAGTACTTC.